Sequencing of this T cell receptor beta chain was carried out in a study of post-analysis software for immune sequencing data. cDNA libraries of TCR beta carried unique molecular identifiers. From the PCR reads, TCRdb called clonotypes with MiXCR, one entry per CDR3 protein. Altogether 700,000 to 900,000 distinct CDR3 sequences are present, just over 45% being singletons, with the ten largest covering 4.9%. A remark on this clonotype: Its antigen remains unknown.

Study results and caveats: People with multiple sclerosis had a significantly lower normalized Chao1 diversity than controls did.

The TCR comes from a girl under 18 with multiple sclerosis. Input material: blood.

The CDR3, as DNA: TGTGCCAGCAGCTCCCGGGGAGACACTGAAGCTTTCTTT. This sequence encodes CASSSRGDTEAFF. The chain combines TRBV11-3 with TRBJ1-1; D not certain. The germline V gene has CDR1 SGHNT and CDR2 YENEEA. The CDR3 covers 13 residues. V was shortened by 4 bases and J by 3 bases, with 9 bases between the two germline ends. Full variable domain (outside the CDR3, taken from reference TRBV11-3 and TRBJ1-1): EAGVVQSPRYKIIEKKQPVAFWCNPISGHNTLYWYLQNLGQGPELLIRYENEEAVDDSQLPKDRFSAERLKGVDSTLKIQPAELGDSAVYLCASSSRGDTEAFFGQGTRLTVV.